This entry lists 23 T cell receptor beta chains sequenced from one sample in a study of response to subunit inactivated influenza vaccine. TCRdb ran MiXCR on the RT-PCR reads and lists one entry per CDR3 protein. The sample has about 190,000 distinct CDR3 sequences, 14% seen once; the top ten hold approximately 25%. The material was CD8+ T cells sorted from PBMCs, obtained about 5 days after vaccination. These receptors were collected from a man aged 45-65 years who received an inactivated influenza vaccine.

This clonotype occurred many times. The CDR3 region is CSVESTPESTDTQYF. The CDR3 nucleotides read TGCAGCGTTGAATCAACTCCTGAAAGCACAGATACGCAGTATTTT. The rearrangement joins TRBV29-1 to TRBJ2-3; no reliable D call. CDR1 and CDR2 from the germline V gene are SQVTM and ANQGSEA. The V and J ends lost 2 bases and 0 bases respectively, with 12 bases between them. The CDR3 is made up of 15 amino acids.

The J gene is TRBJ2-1, the V gene TRBV15, with D unclear. Trimming pared 1 base from V and 7 bases from J, leaving 8 bases between. CDR3 length: 13 residues. From germline, CDR1 is LNHNV and CDR2 YYDKDF (reference sequence). CDR3 sequence: CATSRVPGNEQFF. The CDR3 region has the DNA TGTGCCACCAGCAGAGTGCCCGGGAATGAGCAGTTCTTC.

This rearrangement joins TRBV4-3 to TRBJ2-1; D possibly corresponds to TRBD1 (5 bases). Germline CDR1 is LGHNA and CDR2 is YSLEER. Trimming stripped 1 base from V and 6 bases from J, with 10 bases between. The CDR3 is 14 amino acids. CDR3 sequence reads: CASSQVQGTNEQFF. The DNA of the CDR3 is TGCGCCAGCAGCCAAGTTCAGGGTACCAATGAGCAGTTCTTC.

Many counts were recorded for this clonotype. CDR3 sequence reads: CSVESTRTTGELFF. The CDR3 coding sequence is TGCAGCGTTGAGTCCACACGGACGACCGGGGAGCTGTTTTTT. V usage is TRBV29-1 and J usage is TRBJ2-2; D uncertain. The V gene's germline CDR1 is SQVTM and CDR2 ANQGSEA. The CDR3 length is 14 residues. The ends were cut back, 3 bases at V and 5 bases at J, with 13 bases in the middle.

This clonotype was picked up a small number of times. V gene TRBV28 combines with J gene TRBJ2-5, with D possibly being TRBD1 or TRBD2 (5 bases each). Germline lookup yields CDR1 MDHEN and CDR2 SYDVKM. The CDR3 is 13 residues long. V was pared by 7 bases and J by 3 bases, with 12 bases between. Written as DNA, the CDR3 is TGTGCCAGCAACCCTGGGGGAAAAGAGACCCAGTACTTC. It translates to CASNPGGKETQYF.

In its sample, this clonotype was seen a few times. The chain uses TRBV20-1 and TRBJ2-7; TRBD2 might be the D (6 bases). Germline CDR1 DFQATT, CDR2 SNEGSKA (reference sequence). CDR3 length equals 15 residues. Trimming cost V 0 bases and J 1 base, with 13 bases left between them. The CDR3 spells CSARDFMGGSYEQYF. Written as DNA, the CDR3 is TGCAGTGCTAGAGATTTCATGGGAGGATCCTACGAGCAGTACTTC.

V gene TRBV6-1 combines with J gene TRBJ1-1, with a possible D match to TRBD1 (5 bases). Germline V gene data show CDR1 as MNHNS and CDR2 as SASEGT. V was pared by 0 bases and J by 7 bases, with 15 bases between. CDR3 size: 15 residues. The DNA of the CDR3 is TGTGCCAGCAGTGAAGCGCTTACGGGAAGGGGTGAAGCTTTCTTT. Amino acids: CASSEALTGRGEAFF.

This clonotype is deemed medium-sized. J is TRBJ2-2 and V is TRBV7-9; D is unresolved. The CDR3 length is 13 residues. Germline CDR1 is SEHNR and CDR2 is FQNEAQ (reference sequence). Between the trimmed V and J ends, which lost 5 bases and 2 bases, there was a span of 6 bases. Here the CDR3 DNA reads TGTGCCAGCAGCAAACTTAACACCGGGGAGCTGTTTTTT. This sequence encodes CASSKLNTGELFF.

The gene calls are TRBV4-1 and TRBJ2-7, with TRBD2 matching 11 bases. CDR1 MGHRA and CDR2 YSYEKL come from the germline V gene. The CDR3 has 15 amino acids. After removal of 4 bases from V and 2 bases from J, the junction contained 4 bases not matched to a gene. The DNA for the CDR3 is TGCGCCAGCAGCCCCCTAGCGGGGGGAGCCTACGAGCAGTACTTC. It translates to CASSPLAGGAYEQYF.

This chain connects TRBV20-1 to TRBJ2-7; D ambiguous. The CDR3 has 15 amino acids. Per the germline V gene, CDR1 is DFQATT and CDR2 is SNEGSKA (reference sequence). The V end was cut by 0 bases, the J end by 0 bases, with 12 bases between. This CDR3 reads CSARDEDHSSYEQYF. The CDR3 nucleotides are TGCAGTGCTAGAGATGAAGACCACAGCTCCTACGAGCAGTACTTC.

This clonotype was seen more than once but under ten times. The chain joins TRBV27 to TRBJ2-2, with TRBD2 identical over 11 bases. CDR1 and CDR2 (germline): MNHEY, SMNVEV (reference sequence). The CDR3 is 18 residues long. V shed 5 bases and J 2 bases; nucleotides not matched to a gene: 10. The CDR3 DNA reads as TGTGCCAGCAGTCCTTCGGGTAGCGGGGGGGCTAACACCGGGGAGCTGTTTTTT. Protein: CASSPSGSGGANTGELFF.

The sample holds a few counts of this clonotype. The chain is built from TRBV7-9 and TRBJ2-1; no firm D call. Trimming took off 5 bases at V and 2 bases at J, with 10 bases between the two ends. CDR1 and CDR2 (germline): SEHNR, FQNEAQ (reference sequence). The CDR3 covers 14 residues. The CDR3 DNA sequence: TGTGCCAGCAGCCTAAACTTTGCCTACAATGAGCAGTTCTTC. Translation: CASSLNFAYNEQFF.

The rearrangement joins TRBV24-1 to TRBJ2-3; TRBD1 matches at 8 bases. V shed 4 bases, J shed 2 bases, and the junction held 16 bases outside the gene matches. The germline V gene has CDR1 KGHDR and CDR2 SFDVKD. The CDR3 runs 19 residues. CDR3 region: CATSEGQGLSPDYTDTQYF. The CDR3 nucleotides read TGTGCCACCAGTGAAGGACAGGGTCTTTCCCCGGACTACACAGATACGCAGTATTTT.

The gene calls are TRBV7-9 and TRBJ2-2; D unclear. V was shortened by 5 bases and J by 1 base, with 8 bases between the two germline ends. The CDR3 runs 14 residues. Per germline, CDR1 SEHNR and CDR2 FQNEAQ (reference sequence). The CDR3 loop is CASSPNMNTGELFF. CDR3 sequence (DNA): TGTGCCAGCAGCCCTAACATGAACACCGGGGAGCTGTTTTTT.

In its sample, this clonotype was seen many times. The rearrangement links TRBV2 to TRBJ2-1, with 8 bases lining up with TRBD2. Germline trimming cut 6 bases from V and 0 bases from J; bases unmatched to any gene: 4. This CDR3 contains 15 residues. Germline V gene data show CDR1 as SNHLY and CDR2 as FYNNEI. CDR3 residues: CASSLGTSSYNEQFF. CDR3 sequence (DNA): TGTGCCAGCAGCCTTGGGACTAGCTCCTACAATGAGCAGTTCTTC. Based on the CDR3 plus reference TRBV2 and TRBJ2-1, the full variable domain is EPEVTQTPSHQVTQMGQEVILRCVPISNHLYFYWYRQILGQKVEFLVSFYNNEISEKSEIFDDQFSVERPDGSNFTLKIRSTKLEDSAMYFCASSLGTSSYNEQFFGPGTRLTVL.

V and J are TRBV28 and TRBJ2-5, with TRBD2 matching over 12 bases. The CDR3 sequence is 15 residues long. J gave up 5 bases and V 5 bases, and 6 bases lay outside the gene matches. The germline gives CDR1 MDHEN, CDR2 SYDVKM. CDR3 protein: CASSLGLAGRETQYF. CDR3 nucleotide sequence: TGTGCCAGCAGTCTGGGACTAGCGGGTAGGGAGACCCAGTACTTC.

This clonotype was recorded a few times. V gene TRBV5-1 combines with J gene TRBJ2-3, with 8 bases matching TRBD1. The V gene's germline CDR1 is SGHRS and CDR2 YFSETQ. The CDR3 runs to 16 residues. The V and J ends lost 4 bases and 4 bases, in that order; junction bases with no gene match: 11. CDR3: CASSVAPDREADTQYF. In DNA form, the CDR3 reads TGCGCCAGCAGCGTGGCCCCGGACAGGGAGGCAGATACGCAGTATTTT. The full variable domain, in which reference TRBV5-1 and TRBJ2-3 provide the parts outside the CDR3, is KAGVTQTPRYLIKTRGQQVTLSCSPISGHRSVSWYQQTPGQGLQFLFEYFSETQRNKGNFPGRFSGRQFSNSRSEMNVSTLELGDSALYLCASSVAPDREADTQYFGPGTRLTVL.

This clonotype showed up many times. The chain recombines TRBV20-1 with TRBJ2-1, with D maybe TRBD1 (6 bases). With 3 bases removed from V and 4 bases from J, the gap between germline ends came to 13 bases. Germline values: CDR1 DFQATT, CDR2 SNEGSKA (reference sequence). The CDR3 spans 14 residues. As DNA, the CDR3 is TGCAGTGCTAGTGAGGGACAAGAGTACAATGAGCAGTTCTTC. Translated, it gives CSASEGQEYNEQFF.

This clonotype was counted many times. This rearrangement joins TRBV20-1 to TRBJ2-1; 13 bases are a match to TRBD2. The CDR3 has 15 amino acids. From germline, CDR1 is DFQATT and CDR2 SNEGSKA (reference sequence). V shed 6 bases, J shed 1 base, and the junction held 3 bases outside the gene matches. The CDR3 spells CSARTSGRSYNEQFF. The CDR3 DNA reads as TGCAGTGCGCGGACTAGCGGGAGATCCTACAATGAGCAGTTCTTC.

The chain joins TRBV7-9 to TRBJ2-7; D unresolved. The ends were cut back, 4 bases at V and 4 bases at J, with 5 bases in the middle. Germline V gene data show CDR1 as SEHNR and CDR2 as FQNEAQ (reference sequence). This CDR3 has 11 residues. Here the CDR3 reads CASSSEYEQYF. Written as DNA, the CDR3 is TGTGCCAGCAGCTCCGAGTACGAGCAGTACTTC.

The V and J genes are TRBV28 and TRBJ2-1, with 14 nucleotides matching TRBD2. Germline V gives CDR1 MDHEN, CDR2 SYDVKM. Trimming at V came to 2 bases and at J to 5 bases, leaving 11 bases not matched to a gene. This CDR3 region has 19 residues. CDR3 residues: CASSLLTRGLAGVDNEQFF. The CDR3, as DNA: TGTGCCAGCAGTTTACTTACAAGGGGACTAGCGGGAGTAGACAATGAGCAGTTCTTC.

This clonotype was counted many times. V is TRBV7-8 and J is TRBJ1-1; D gene ambiguous. Trimming removed 6 bases at V and 0 bases at J, with 17 bases between. Germline values: CDR1 SGHVS, CDR2 FQNEAQ. The CDR3 contains 16 residues. The CDR3 here is CASRVSRSGMNTEAFF. DNA for the CDR3: TGTGCCAGCAGAGTTTCGAGGTCTGGGATGAACACTGAAGCTTTCTTT.

This clonotype was counted only a few times. The gene calls are TRBV20-1 and TRBJ2-5; 7 nucleotides match TRBD1. V was pared by 0 bases and J by 5 bases, with 0 bases of the junction left unmatched. The CDR3 runs to 12 residues. In germline, CDR1 is DFQATT, CDR2 SNEGSKA (reference sequence). CDR3 bases: TGCAGTGCTAGAGAACAGGGGGAGACCCAGTACTTC. This translates into CSAREQGETQYF.